This passage covers 8 T cell receptor beta chains from one sample sequenced in a study of T-cell reconstitution after alpha-beta-depleted transplantation in children. A TCRbeta library incorporating unique molecular identifiers was prepared. Using its own MiXCR run on the PCR reads, TCRdb lists one record per CDR3 protein. Counted here are about 500,000 distinct CDR3 sequences, approximately 29% occurring once; the ten biggest clones make up roughly 2.5%. Sequencing was performed on PBMCs from the stem cell graft donor, taken from the stem cell graft. These receptors originate from a human donor who donated a stem cell graft to a child with aplastic anemia.

This clonotype was found a few times. The chain carries TRBV7-8 and TRBJ2-3, with a possible D match to TRBD2 (6 bases). Germline CDR1 SGHVS, CDR2 FQNEAQ. CDR3 length: 16 residues. V lost 4 bases and J lost 5, with 19 bases in between. The CDR3 protein is CASSSGDGTAQDTQYF. In DNA, the CDR3 is TGTGCCAGCAGCTCCGGGGACGGGACTGCTCAAGATACGCAGTATTTT.

There are a few counts of this clonotype. The chain couples TRBV15 to TRBJ2-7; no definite D call. Germline V gives CDR1 LNHNV, CDR2 YYDKDF (reference sequence). CDR3 length equals 11 residues. The CDR3, as DNA: TGTGCAGCCCCCCGTACCTACGAGCAGTACGTC. This codes for CAAPRTYEQYV.

The rearrangement joins TRBV7-2 to TRBJ1-5, with 7 nucleotides matching TRBD1. Trimming took 0 bases from V and 2 from J; bases not matched to a gene: 1. The germline V gene encodes CDR1 SGHTA and CDR2 FQGNSA. The CDR3 has 15 residues. In DNA form, the CDR3 reads TGTGCCAGCAGCTTAGCAACAGGGGGCAATCAGCCCCAGCATTTT. Amino acids: CASSLATGGNQPQHF. Based on the CDR3 plus reference TRBV7-2 and TRBJ1-5, the full variable domain is GAGVSQSPSNKVTEKGKDVELRCDPISGHTALYWYRQSLGQGLEFLIYFQGNSAPDKSGLPSDRFSAERTGGSVSTLTIQRTQQEDSAVYLCASSLATGGNQPQHFGDGTRLSIL.

The V and J genes are TRBV7-2 and TRBJ1-1; unclear D gene. Looked up from germline, CDR1 is SGHTA and CDR2 is FQGNSA. Trimming shortened V by 0 bases and J by 3 bases, and 5 bases separated the two germline ends. This CDR3 has 13 residues. As DNA, the CDR3 is TGTGCCAGCAGCTTAGCCGGGCACACTGAAGCTTTCTTT. Protein sequence: CASSLAGHTEAFF.

The sample holds a few counts of this clonotype. This sequence joins TRBV30 and TRBJ1-3; D not certain. The CDR3 runs 14 residues. Per the germline V gene, CDR1 is GTSNPN and CDR2 is SVGIG (reference sequence). V was shortened by 4 bases and J by 0 bases, with 10 bases between the two germline ends. The CDR3 coding sequence is TGTGCCTGGATATCCCAGCTCTCTGGAAACACCATATATTTT. Its protein product is CAWISQLSGNTIYF.

This clonotype was seen a few times. The chain couples TRBV5-4 to TRBJ2-1; the match to TRBD2 covers 13 bases. Looked up from germline, CDR1 is SGHNT and CDR2 is YYREEE (reference sequence). The CDR3 is made up of 14 amino acids. V lost 0 bases, J lost 9 bases, and 0 bases stayed unmatched. The chain's CDR3 is CASSLGTSGSEQFF. The DNA for the CDR3 is TGTGCCAGCAGCTTGGGGACTAGCGGGAGTGAGCAGTTCTTC.

This clonotype occurred a few times. The chain carries TRBV12-3 or TRBV12-4 and TRBJ1-5, with D uncertain. Trimming took off 4 bases at V and 4 bases at J, with 8 bases between the two ends. The CDR3 is 13 amino acids. The CDR3 sequence is CASSSGRNQPQHF. CDR3 in DNA: TGTGCCAGCAGTTCCGGACGTAATCAGCCCCAGCATTTT.

This clonotype appeared a few times. The V and J genes are TRBV7-2 and TRBJ2-1, with D unclear. Trimming removed 1 base at V and 9 bases at J, with 13 bases between. The CDR3 loop spans 14 amino acids. Germline V gives CDR1 SGHTA, CDR2 FQGNSA. The chain's CDR3 is CASSLVSSSTEQFF. The CDR3, as DNA: TGTGCCAGCAGCTTAGTTAGTAGCTCCACTGAGCAGTTCTTC.